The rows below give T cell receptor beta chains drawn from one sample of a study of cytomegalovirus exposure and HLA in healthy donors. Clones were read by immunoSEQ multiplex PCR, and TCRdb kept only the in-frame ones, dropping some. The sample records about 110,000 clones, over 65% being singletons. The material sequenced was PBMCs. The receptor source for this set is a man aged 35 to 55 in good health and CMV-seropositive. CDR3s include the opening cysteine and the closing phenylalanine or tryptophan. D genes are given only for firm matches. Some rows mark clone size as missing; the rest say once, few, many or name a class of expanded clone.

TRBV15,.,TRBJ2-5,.,TGTGCCACCAGCAGTAGCGACTACCAAGAGACCCAGTACTTC,CATSSSDYQETQYF
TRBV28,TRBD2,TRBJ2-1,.,TGTGCCTCCCGGGAGGGGGCCTACAATGAGCAGTTCTTC,CASREGAYNEQFF
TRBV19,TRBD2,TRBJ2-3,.,TGTGCCAGTTCAAAGGGACTAGCGGAGGGGAATACGCAGTATTTT,CASSKGLAEGNTQYF
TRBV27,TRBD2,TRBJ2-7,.,TGTGCCAGCAGTTTACGGCTAGCGGACTACGAGCAGTACTTC,CASSLRLADYEQYF
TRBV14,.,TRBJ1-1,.,TGTGCCAGCAGCCAAGGACCTCTCACTCCCGAAGGGGGTGAAGCTTTCTTT,CASSQGPLTPEGGEAFF
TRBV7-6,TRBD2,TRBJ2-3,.,TGTGCCAGCAGCTCCTGGACTAGCGGGGGCCCTAGCACAGATACGCAGTATTTT,CASSSWTSGGPSTDTQYF
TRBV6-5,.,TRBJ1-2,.,TGTGCCAGCAGTTACTCGAGGGAAATCGGCGGCTACACCTTC,CASSYSREIGGYTF
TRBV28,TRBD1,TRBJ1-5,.,TGTGCCAGCAGTTTAGGGGGCCAGGGGGCCTATAGCAATCAGCCCCAGCATTTT,CASSLGGQGAYSNQPQHF
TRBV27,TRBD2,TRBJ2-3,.,TGTGCCAGCGCCGGGACTAGCAGGGGTACGCAGTATTTT,CASAGTSRGTQYF
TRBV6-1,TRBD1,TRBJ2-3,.,TGTGCCAGCAGTGTAAGACAGGGACGCACAGATACGCAGTATTTT,CASSVRQGRTDTQYF
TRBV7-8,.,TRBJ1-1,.,TGTGCCAGCAGCCCCCAGGGTGCGAACACTGAAGCTTTCTTT,CASSPQGANTEAFF
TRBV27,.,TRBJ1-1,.,TGTGCCAGCAGTTTAAACCCACAGGGATGGACTGAAGCTTTCTTT,CASSLNPQGWTEAFF
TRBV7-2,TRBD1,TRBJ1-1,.,TGTGCCAGCAGCTTACAGGGGGCGCGTACTGAAGCTTTCTTT,CASSLQGARTEAFF
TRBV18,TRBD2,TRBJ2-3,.,TGTGCCAGCTCACCGACTAGCGGGAGCACAGATACGCAGTATTTT,CASSPTSGSTDTQYF
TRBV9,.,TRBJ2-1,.,TGTGCCAGCAGCGCAACAGGGATGGAGCAGTTCTTC,CASSATGMEQFF
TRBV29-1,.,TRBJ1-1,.,TGCAGCGTTGACTCTAGACTGATGAACACTGAAGCTTTCTTT,CSVDSRLMNTEAFF
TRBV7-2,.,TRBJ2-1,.,TGTGCCAGCAGCTTAGTTCGCAGGGGTACTTATGAGCAGTTCTTC,CASSLVRRGTYEQFF
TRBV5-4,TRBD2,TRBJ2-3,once,TGTGCCAGCAGCTTGATACTAGCGGGCACAGATACGCAGTATTTT,CASSLILAGTDTQYF
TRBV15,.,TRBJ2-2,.,TGTGCCACCAGTTCAGGGGCGATCGGGGAGCTGTTTTTT,CATSSGAIGELFF
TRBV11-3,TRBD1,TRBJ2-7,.,TGTGCCAGCAGCTTAGAAGGAAGGACAGGGGACTACGAGCAGTACTTC,CASSLEGRTGDYEQYF
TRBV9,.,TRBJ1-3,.,TGTGCCAGCAGCGGGTCTCGGAACACCATATATTTT,CASSGSRNTIYF
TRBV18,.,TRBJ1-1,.,TGTGCCAGCTCACCAAGTCAGATGAACACTGAAGCTTTCTTT,CASSPSQMNTEAFF
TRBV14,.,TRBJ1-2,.,TGTGCCAGCAGCAGAGACCACTTAGACTTTTGGGGCTACACCTTC,CASSRDHLDFWGYTF
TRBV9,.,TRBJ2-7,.,TGTGCCAGCAGCCCTAGGGGCCGCGACTACGAGCAGTACTTC,CASSPRGRDYEQYF
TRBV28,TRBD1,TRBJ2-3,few,TGTGCCAGCAGACCAGCCGGACAGGCCTATTTACGTACAGATACGCAGTATTTT,CASRPAGQAYLRTDTQYF
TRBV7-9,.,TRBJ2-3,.,TGTGCCAGCAGCTTTCTTTACTTGGGGGGGCCACAGTATTTT,CASSFLYLGGPQYF
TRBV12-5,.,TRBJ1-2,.,TGTGCTAGTGGTTTGGTACAAGGAGCGTCAAGAAACTATGGCTACACCTTC,CASGLVQGASRNYGYTF
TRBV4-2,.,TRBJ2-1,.,TGTGCCAGCAGCCAACAAGCTGGGCCGGGGTCCCTAAGGTTCTTC,CASSQQAGPGSLRFF
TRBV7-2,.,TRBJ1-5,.,TGTGCCAGCAGCTCCCGTTCAGGGTGGCAGCCCCAGCATTTT,CASSSRSGWQPQHF
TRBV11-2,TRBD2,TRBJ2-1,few,TGTGCCAGCAGCCCACGGGGGGGCCACAATGAGCAGTTCTTC,CASSPRGGHNEQFF
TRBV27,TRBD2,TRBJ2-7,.,TGTGCCAGCAGGGTACTAGCGGGAGGCTCCTACGAGCAGTACTTC,CASRVLAGGSYEQYF
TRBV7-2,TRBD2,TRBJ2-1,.,TGTGCCAGCAGCTACCTTATCCCGGGGGGGGAGCAGTTCTTC,CASSYLIPGGEQFF
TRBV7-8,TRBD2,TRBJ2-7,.,TGTGCCAGCAGCTTAGGTGGGGGGACTACGCGGACGGGCTTC,CASSLGGGTTRTGF
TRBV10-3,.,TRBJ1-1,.,TGTGCCATCAGTGATGTGAGGGTCGTAACTGAAGCTTTCTTT,CAISDVRVVTEAFF
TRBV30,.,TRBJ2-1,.,TGTGCCTCTGCGGTAGCTGGAGGTGAGCAGTTCTTC,CASAVAGGEQFF
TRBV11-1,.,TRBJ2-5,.,TGTGCCAGCAGCCACCGGGGGGCGGGACAAGACCAAGAGACCCAGTACTTC,CASSHRGAGQDQETQYF
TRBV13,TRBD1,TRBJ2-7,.,TGTGCCAGCAGCAACGACAGGGGGCACGACGAGCAGTACTTC,CASSNDRGHDEQYF
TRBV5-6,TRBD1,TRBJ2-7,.,TGTGCCAGCAGCTTGCTTCGCAGGGGGTTAGGCGAGCAGTACTTC,CASSLLRRGLGEQYF
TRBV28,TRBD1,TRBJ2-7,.,TGTGCCACTCTCCCGGACAGGGGGCTCTACGAGCAGTACTTC,CATLPDRGLYEQYF
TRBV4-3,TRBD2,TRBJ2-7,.,TGCGCCAGCAGCCAAGATCGCACTAGCGGAGAGCAGTACTTC,CASSQDRTSGEQYF
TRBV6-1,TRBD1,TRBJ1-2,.,TGTGCCAGCAGTGTTAGGACAGGGGGGAACTATGGCTACACCTTC,CASSVRTGGNYGYTF
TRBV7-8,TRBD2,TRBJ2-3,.,TGTGCCAGCAGCTTAGTTGGCGGGGGGGCGGGAGATACGCAGTATTTT,CASSLVGGGAGDTQYF